The 30 T cell receptor beta chains below come from one sample, sequenced in a study of shared clonotypes between healthy human individuals. Clones were sequenced by immunoSEQ multiplex PCR, and TCRdb holds only the in-frame ones, with some missing. This sample has about 1.1 million clones, with 75% to 80% found just once. Sequencing was carried out using memory CD4+ T cells from PBMCs. Described subset: CD45RA-negative fraction. These receptors originate from a man aged 18-30 years in good health. Some clones in this sample may be carry-over from other donors' samples.

Here the CDR3 DNA reads TGTGCCAGCAACCGGGGGGGTGGCGGCCAAGAGACCCAGTACTTC. The encoded protein is CASNRGGGGQETQYF. This rearrangement joins TRBV6-5 to TRBJ2-5; 8 bases line up with TRBD2. Germline V gene data show CDR1 as MNHEY and CDR2 as SVGAGI. Trimming took 7 bases from V and 1 from J; bases not matched to a gene: 8. The CDR3 has 15 residues.

The chain uses TRBV4-3 and TRBJ2-3, with a tentative D call TRBD1 (5 bases). Trimming cost V 0 bases and J 5 bases, with 6 bases left between them. The CDR3 loop spans 13 amino acids. CDR1 and CDR2 (germline): LGHNA, YSLEER. Here the CDR3 reads CASSQDRGDTQYF. Written as DNA, the CDR3 is TGCGCCAGCAGCCAAGATAGGGGAGATACGCAGTATTTT.

This clone is a singleton in its sample. The V call is TRBV5-1, the J call TRBJ1-1; D unresolved. CDR1 SGHRS and CDR2 YFSETQ come from the germline V gene. This CDR3 is 16 amino acids long. V lost 0 bases to trimming and J lost 0 bases, with 12 bases between them. For the CDR3, the DNA is TGCGCCAGCAGCTTGGGGCCTTCTGGCGTGAACACTGAAGCTTTCTTT. Amino acid sequence: CASSLGPSGVNTEAFF.

The sample holds a few counts of this clone. Other DNA sequences in the sample encode the same CDR3. As DNA, the CDR3 is TGCAGTGCTAGAGGGAATGGCTACACCTTC. Translating gives CSARGNGYTF. The chain couples TRBV20-1 to TRBJ1-2; D unclear. Trimming took off 1 base at V and 6 bases at J, with 3 bases between the two ends. There are 10 residues in the CDR3. The germline gives CDR1 DFQATT, CDR2 SNEGSKA (reference sequence).

V is TRBV27 and J is TRBJ1-1, with unresolved D. This CDR3 is 13 amino acids long. Looked up from germline, CDR1 is MNHEY and CDR2 is SMNVEV (reference sequence). V shed 6 bases and J shed 2 bases, with 10 bases lying between them. CDR3 bases: TGTGCCAGCAGACTTATTCTTAACACTGAAGCTTTCTTT. Its protein product is CASRLILNTEAFF.

V is TRBV30 and J is TRBJ2-7; 11 positions match TRBD2. CDR1 and CDR2 from the germline V gene are GTSNPN and SVGIG (reference sequence). With V trimmed by 8 bases and J by 4 bases, 7 bases remained unmatched. CDR3 length: 13 residues. The CDR3 is CATQLAGVYEQYF. The CDR3 DNA is TGTGCCACGCAACTAGCGGGAGTTTACGAGCAGTACTTC.

The V call is TRBV6-5, the J call TRBJ1-1; tentative D call: TRBD1 (5 bases). Germline V CDR1 and CDR2: MNHEY, SVGAGI. The CDR3 sequence is 12 residues long. V was cut by 2 bases and J by 13 bases, with 14 bases left in between. DNA of the CDR3: TGTGCCAGCAGTTACGTGGGGACCCCGGTTTTCTTT. This codes for CASSYVGTPVFF.

J is TRBJ2-1 and V is TRBV6-5; 7 bases match TRBD2. CDR3 length: 13 amino acids. CDR1 is MNHEY and CDR2 is SVGAGI in the germline V gene. Trimming took 2 bases from V and 7 from J; bases not matched to a gene: 2. CDR3 coding DNA: TGTGCCAGCAGTTACAGGGAGGGGAATGAGCAGTTCTTC. Translating it yields CASSYREGNEQFF.

The CDR3 spells CASTLQSGLARDTEAFF. CDR3 bases: TGTGCCAGCACCCTCCAGTCGGGGTTAGCCCGAGACACTGAAGCTTTCTTT. The chain employs TRBV2 and TRBJ1-1; D gene uncertain. The germline gives CDR1 SNHLY, CDR2 FYNNEI. This CDR3 is 17 amino acids long. The V gene lost 7 bases and the J gene lost 3 bases, with 24 bases spanning the gap.

The chain joins TRBV28 to TRBJ2-5; tentatively, D is TRBD2 (5 bases). V lost 0 bases, J lost 11 bases, and 19 bases lay in between. CDR1 is MDHEN and CDR2 is SYDVKM in the germline V gene. The CDR3 contains 15 residues. DNA for the CDR3: TGTGCCAGCAGTTTATGGGCAGGAGCGGCGATTGGGCAGTACTTC. Its translation is CASSLWAGAAIGQYF. The whole variable domain, filled in from reference TRBV28 and TRBJ2-5, reads DVKVTQSSRYLVKRTGEKVFLECVQDMDHENMFWYRQDPGLGLRLIYFSYDVKMKEKGDIPEGYSVSREKKERFSLILESASTNQTSMYLCASSLWAGAAIGQYFGPGTRLLVL.

This chain links TRBV6-5 with TRBJ1-2; 11 positions agree with TRBD1. Germline CDR1 reads MNHEY; CDR2 reads SVGAGI. Trimming cost V 4 bases and J 7 bases; bases outside gene matches: 5. The CDR3 is 14 residues long. CDR3: CASSSFGTGGGYTF. The CDR3 DNA follows: TGTGCCAGCAGTTCCTTTGGGACAGGGGGTGGCTACACCTTC.

This rearrangement joins TRBV5-4 to TRBJ2-7, with D perhaps TRBD1 (6 bases). V lost 2 bases, J lost 5 bases, and 11 bases lay in between. Germline CDR1 is SGHNT and CDR2 is YYREEE (reference sequence). The CDR3 covers 13 residues. The CDR3, as DNA: TGTGCCAGCAGCTTCCGCAGGGGCGACGAGCAGTACTTC. This sequence encodes CASSFRRGDEQYF.

Only one count was recorded for this clone. V is TRBV28 and J is TRBJ2-1; either TRBD1 or TRBD2 may fit D (6 bases each). This CDR3 is 14 amino acids long. Trimming pared 10 bases from V and 0 bases from J, leaving 13 bases between. Germline V gives CDR1 MDHEN, CDR2 SYDVKM. The CDR3 here is CAIIGGGSYNEQFF. CDR3 nucleotide sequence: TGTGCCATTATAGGGGGAGGCTCCTACAATGAGCAGTTCTTC.

The chain's CDR3 is CASSFARRQETQYF. The CDR3 region has the DNA TGTGCCAGCAGCTTTGCGAGACGGCAAGAGACCCAGTACTTC. This rearrangement joins TRBV7-2 to TRBJ2-5, with D hard to call. V was pared by 3 bases and J by 2 bases, with 10 bases between. The germline V gene has CDR1 SGHTA and CDR2 FQGNSA. The length of the CDR3 is 14 residues.

The chain employs TRBV28 and TRBJ2-1; no definite D call. The CDR3 length is 15 residues. The germline V and J ends were trimmed by 8 bases and 6 bases, with 20 bases remaining between them. The germline gives CDR1 MDHEN, CDR2 SYDVKM. Here the CDR3 DNA reads TGTGCCAGCCCCCCTGAGCGTTCCCCTTTCAATGAGCAGTTCTTC. As protein: CASPPERSPFNEQFF.

This clone showed up just once. The V gene is TRBV11-2, the J gene TRBJ1-1; TRBD1 might be the D (6 bases). CDR1 SGHAT and CDR2 FQNNGV come from the germline V gene. The CDR3 has 15 residues. V was cut by 5 bases and J by 1 base, with 14 bases left in between. In nucleotides, the CDR3 is TGTGCCAGCAGCCGGAGGGGGGGATCGAACACTGAAGCTTTCTTT. Translated: CASSRRGGSNTEAFF. Full variable domain (outside the CDR3, taken from reference TRBV11-2 and TRBJ1-1): EAGVAQSPRYKIIEKRQSVAFWCNPISGHATLYWYQQILGQGPKLLIQFQNNGVVDDSQLPKDRFSAERLKGVDSTLKIQPAKLEDSAVYLCASSRRGGSNTEAFFGQGTRLTVV.

This clone was counted ten times or more. Different DNA sequences within this sample yield the same CDR3. The chain has TRBV11-1 and TRBJ2-7; D is perhaps TRBD1 (6 bases). V dropped 6 bases and J dropped 1 base, with 10 bases sitting between them. CDR3 length equals 13 residues. Germline V gene lookup returns CDR1 SGHAT and CDR2 FQDESV (reference sequence). The CDR3 DNA reads TGTGCCAGCAGTTATGGACAGTCCTACGAGCAGTACTTC. This codes for CASSYGQSYEQYF.

In DNA form, the CDR3 reads TGTGCCAGCAGCTTGCAGGACAGGGGGGGAGAAAAACTGTTTTTT. It is translated as CASSLQDRGGEKLFF. The chain carries TRBV7-2 and TRBJ1-4, with TRBD1 matching 10 bases. Germline CDR1 and CDR2: SGHTA and FQGNSA. The CDR3 covers 15 residues. V was clipped by 3 bases and J by 8 bases; unmatched bases: 6.

The chain has TRBV10-3 and TRBJ2-2; D possibly corresponds to TRBD2 (6 bases). V lost 7 bases to trimming and J lost 0 bases, with 18 bases between them. There are 17 residues in the CDR3. Per the germline V gene, CDR1 is ENHRY and CDR2 is SYGVKD. CDR3 sequence (DNA): TGTGCCATCACCCCTCGGTTGGCGGGATCGAACACCGGGGAGCTGTTTTTT. Residues: CAITPRLAGSNTGELFF.

The chain couples TRBV18 to TRBJ2-7; TRBD2 aligns across 7 bases. The CDR3 has 15 amino acids. Trimming at V came to 6 bases and at J to 1 base, leaving 9 bases not matched to a gene. Germline V lookup: CDR1 KGHSH, CDR2 LQKENI. The CDR3 reads CASSTAGVGSYEQYF. Here the CDR3 DNA reads TGTGCCAGCTCGACGGCGGGAGTGGGGTCCTACGAGCAGTACTTC.

This clone was detected a few times. The same CDR3 arises from other DNA sequences in this sample as well. The chain recombines TRBV5-1 with TRBJ1-4; a weak D match, TRBD1 (6 bases). CDR3 length: 14 residues. The V end was cut by 0 bases, the J end by 4 bases, with 7 bases between. Germline values: CDR1 SGHRS, CDR2 YFSETQ. CDR3 region: CASSLGQVNEKLFF. The CDR3 DNA is TGCGCCAGCAGCTTGGGACAGGTTAATGAAAAACTGTTTTTT.

The chain carries TRBV7-9 and TRBJ2-5; the D gene is possibly TRBD2 (7 bases). Germline loops: CDR1 SEHNR, CDR2 FQNEAQ (reference sequence). This CDR3 is 16 amino acids long. Trimming removed 3 bases from V and 1 base from J, with 15 bases in between. The CDR3 bases are TGTGCCAGCAGCTTTGGGGGGGCTAGCGGCCAAGAGACCCAGTACTTC. Encoded protein: CASSFGGASGQETQYF.

This clone was observed many times. The V and J genes are TRBV5-1 and TRBJ2-3, with 8 nucleotides matching TRBD2. Per the germline V gene, CDR1 is SGHRS and CDR2 is YFSETQ. The CDR3 length is 16 residues. J gave up 7 bases and V 4 bases, and 14 bases lay outside the gene matches. As DNA, the CDR3 is TGCGCCAGCAGCCCCCCTTTTCGGGAGGGCCGATATACGCAGTATTTT. It encodes CASSPPFREGRYTQYF.

The chain combines TRBV28 with TRBJ2-7; perhaps TRBD1 as D (5 bases). Per the germline V gene, CDR1 is MDHEN and CDR2 is SYDVKM. Trimming shortened V by 2 bases and J by 5 bases, and 7 bases separated the two germline ends. The CDR3 totals 12 residues. The CDR3 here is CASSLAGNEQYF. The CDR3 DNA is TGTGCCAGCAGTTTAGCAGGGAACGAGCAGTACTTC.

The CDR3 nucleotides read TGTGCCAGCAGCCACGGGACAGGGGTTGTCAATGAGCAGTTCTTC. Translated: CASSHGTGVVNEQFF. The chain couples TRBV4-2 to TRBJ2-1; 10 nucleotides align to TRBD1. V lost 3 bases to trimming and J lost 6 bases; unmatched junction nucleotides: 5. The CDR3 is 15 residues long. The germline V gene has CDR1 LGHNA and CDR2 YNFKEQ.

This clone has just one count. The V and J genes are TRBV6-5 and TRBJ2-6; a weak D match, TRBD1 (6 bases). Germline V lookup: CDR1 MNHEY, CDR2 SVGAGI. V lost 6 bases to trimming and J lost 0 bases, with 6 bases between them. CDR3 length: 14 residues. The CDR3 bases are TGTGCCAGCAGACAGGGCTCTGGGGCCAACGTCCTGACTTTC. Translating it yields CASRQGSGANVLTF.

CDR3 amino acids: CASSYAPGTQYF. The CDR3 bases are TGTGCCAGCAGTTACGCCCCTGGGACCCAGTACTTC. The rearrangement joins TRBV6-5 to TRBJ2-5; D unclear. Per the germline V gene, CDR1 is MNHEY and CDR2 is SVGAGI. The ends were cut back, 2 bases at V and 7 bases at J, with 8 bases in the middle. The CDR3 sequence is 12 residues long.

V gene TRBV9 combines with J gene TRBJ2-5; D possibly corresponds to TRBD1 (5 bases). V lost 3 bases, J lost 5 bases, and 11 bases lay in between. Germline CDR1 and CDR2: SGDLS and YYNGEE. The length of the CDR3 is 13 residues. The CDR3 loop reads CASSEQGVETQYF. The CDR3 bases are TGTGCCAGCAGCGAGCAGGGTGTCGAGACCCAGTACTTC.

V gene TRBV28 combines with J gene TRBJ1-1; 7 nucleotides align to TRBD1. V shed 5 bases and J 5 bases; nucleotides not matched to a gene: 5. CDR1 is MDHEN, CDR2 SYDVKM, per germline. CDR3 length: 13 residues. This CDR3 is CASSKGAYTEAFF. CDR3 sequence (DNA): TGTGCCAGCAGTAAGGGGGCTTATACTGAAGCTTTCTTT.

This chain uses TRBV5-1 with TRBJ2-5, with D unclear. The length of the CDR3 is 12 residues. V shed 2 bases and J shed 5 bases, with 7 bases lying between them. Germline CDR1 is SGHRS and CDR2 is YFSETQ. The CDR3 DNA reads as TGCGCCAGCAGCTTTTCTTGGGAGACCCAGTACTTC. Residues: CASSFSWETQYF.